This T cell receptor (beta chain) was identified in a study of patients and donors after allogeneic stem cell transplantation. One entry per CDR3 protein results from TCRdb running MiXCR on the RT-PCR reads. The table shows roughly 230,000 distinct CDR3 sequences, with roughly an eighth occurring only once. CDR3 length equals 19 residues. With 0 bases clipped from V and 6 bases from J, the junction kept 14 bases outside the gene matches. What was sequenced was blood, either unsorted or a sorted T cell fraction (not recorded which). The V gene is TRBV12-3 or TRBV12-4, the J gene TRBJ2-1, with TRBD2 matching 10 bases. This TCR came from a human donor who was either an allogeneic HSCT recipient or a stem cell or donor lymphocyte infusion donor (not recorded which). It is not recorded whose cells these are; they may come from a transplant donor. CDR3 in amino acids: CASSLARGSGGARGNEQFF. CDR3 bases: TGTGCCAGCAGTTTAGCGAGGGGGAGCGGGGGGGCCAGGGGCAATGAGCAGTTCTTC.